Listed below are T cell receptor beta chains from one sample, sequenced in a study of blood T cell repertoires in COVID-19. Some clones are missing from TCRdb's copy, which holds only in-frame ones; the method was immunoSEQ multiplex PCR. This table holds about 77,000 clones, 80% found once. Source material: peripheral blood. The receptors were sampled from a woman aged 65 to 85 with acute or convalescent COVID-19. Both conserved end residues are part of each CDR3. The D gene is left open where the match is weak. Clone size is shown for a subset of rows, as once, few, many or a class of expanded clone.

CDR3 DNA | CDR3 protein | clone size | J gene | D gene | V gene
TGTGCCAGCAGTACCTGGACAGGGTGGGACTATGGCTACACCTTC | CASSTWTGWDYGYTF | - | TRBJ1-2 | TRBD1 | TRBV6-2/TRBV6-3
TGTGCCAGCAGCGACAGGGACCAAGAGACCCAGTACTTC | CASSDRDQETQYF | - | TRBJ2-5 | TRBD1 | TRBV4-2
TGTGCCAGCAGCGGACAGGGAACAGATACGCAGTATTTT | CASSGQGTDTQYF | few | TRBJ2-3 | TRBD1 | TRBV12-3/TRBV12-4
TGTGCCAGCTCGCGGGGGAACACTGAAGCTTTCTTT | CASSRGNTEAFF | - | TRBJ1-1 | - | TRBV6-5
TGTGCCAGCAGTCCCGGGACTCAGCGCCCCGGGGAGCTGTTTTTT | CASSPGTQRPGELFF | - | TRBJ2-2 | - | TRBV6-5
TGTGCCAGCTCACCGAGCTCCTATAATTCACCCCTCCACTTT | CASSPSSYNSPLHF | - | TRBJ1-6 | - | TRBV18
TGCGCCAGCTATTCCGGGACTGCTCTCTACAATGAGCAGTTCTTC | CASYSGTALYNEQFF | - | TRBJ2-1 | - | TRBV5-1
TGTGCCAGCAGTTCTACTACAGGGGGTAAGAACACTGAAGCTTTCTTT | CASSSTTGGKNTEAFF | - | TRBJ1-1 | TRBD1 | TRBV6-5
TGTGCCAGCAGCTTTCATCCAGGGGGGATGAACACTGAAGCTTTCTTT | CASSFHPGGMNTEAFF | - | TRBJ1-1 | TRBD1 | TRBV7-2
TGCGCCAGCAGCTTGGCTAGCGGGGGCCGCACAGATACGCAGTATTTT | CASSLASGGRTDTQYF | - | TRBJ2-3 | TRBD2 | TRBV5-1
TGTGCCAGCAGCCCTGGACAGGGGGCAACCTATGGCTACACCTTC | CASSPGQGATYGYTF | - | TRBJ1-2 | TRBD1 | TRBV7-9
TGTGCCAGCAGCTTGCTAAAGGTTCGGGATTCACCCCTCCACTTT | CASSLLKVRDSPLHF | - | TRBJ1-6 | - | TRBV5-6
TGTGCCTGGAGTGTGTGGCGGACAGGGGGCGTCACCATATATTTT | CAWSVWRTGGVTIYF | few | TRBJ1-3 | TRBD1 | TRBV30
TGTGCCAGCAGTTACGACAACCCAACTAATGAAAAACTGTTTTTT | CASSYDNPTNEKLFF | - | TRBJ1-4 | - | TRBV6-5
TGTGCCAGCAGCTTCGCGGCAGGGGGAAATGGCTACACCTTC | CASSFAAGGNGYTF | - | TRBJ1-2 | TRBD1 | TRBV5-4